This TCR beta chain was retrieved from a study of control samples from healthy donors and cancer patients. TCRdb's table, derived via immunoSEQ multiplex PCR, lists solely in-frame clones and lacks some. This table has around 130,000 clones, around 92% appearing once. The CDR3 has 17 residues. The germline V gene has CDR1 SGHRS and CDR2 YFSETQ. V was pared by 1 base and J by 0 bases, with 4 bases of the junction left unmatched. The receptor was derived from a man in his forties or fifties in good health. Material for sequencing was blood. The gene calls are TRBV5-1 and TRBJ2-2, with 9 positions matching TRBD2. CDR3 coding DNA: TGCGCCAGCAGCTTGCGGGCTAGCGGGGCGAACACCGGGGAGCTGTTTTTT. This gives the protein CASSLRASGANTGELFF.